Following are 27 T cell receptor beta chains from one sample sequenced in a study of CD8+CD57+ T cells in acquired aplastic anemia (dated by TCRdb to 2016 to 2019). TCRdb lists the instrument as Illumina HiSeq 2000. TCR beta VDJ combination and CDR3 sequence profiling used genomic DNA as the template. Clones were called with MiXCR by TCRdb after fastp trimmed the public reads at Q25, and only in-frame beta chains were retained. Merged by CDR3 protein, the rows form single entries marked with the most common genes and DNA. For this sample the table gives hundreds of thousands of distinct CDR3 sequences, of which about 70% were detected only once. The top ten clones comprise under 4.5% of the sample. The sample was sorted CD4+, CD8+, or CD8+CD57+ T cells (not recorded which) from PBMCs. All receptors come from a human donor in good health, serving as a control.

The chain couples TRBV29-1 to TRBJ2-3; 8 bases map to TRBD1. With V trimmed by 5 bases and J by 1 base, 2 bases remained unmatched. Germline CDR1 SQVTM, CDR2 ANQGSEA. The length of the CDR3 is 13 residues. The CDR3 DNA sequence: TGCAGCGTTTCGGGACAGGGCACAGATACGCAGTATTTT. Its translation is CSVSGQGTDTQYF.

The CDR3 bases are TGTGCCAGCAGTGAAGACGGTAACTATACCTACACCTTC. Its translation: CASSEDGNYTYTF. The chain recombines TRBV7-2 with TRBJ1-2; D uncertain. The CDR3 has 13 residues. CDR1 is SGHTA, CDR2 FQGNSA, per germline. Trimming shortened V by 6 bases and J by 10 bases, and 18 bases separated the two germline ends.

Note on this clonotype: The junction does not match germline at one end; this may be a read error. This sequence joins TRBV5-1 and TRBJ1-3; D call uncertain. Germline V gene lookup returns CDR1 SGHRS and CDR2 YFSETQ. The CDR3 loop spans 14 amino acids. CDR3 DNA: TGCGCCAGCAGCTCCACTAGCTCTGGGAACACCACATATTTT. This encodes CASSSTSSGNTTYF.

This clonotype was seen at least ten times. The chain is built from TRBV2 and TRBJ1-1; TRBD1 matches at 7 bases. CDR3 length equals 14 residues. Germline V lookup: CDR1 SNHLY, CDR2 FYNNEI. Germline trimming cut 6 bases from V and 0 bases from J; bases unmatched to any gene: 4. CDR3: CASRRQGLNTEAFF. The DNA of the CDR3 is TGTGCCAGCAGGAGACAGGGATTGAACACTGAAGCTTTCTTT.

J is TRBJ2-1 and V is TRBV25-1, with D possibly TRBD1 on 6 matching bases. Looked up from germline, CDR1 is MGHDK and CDR2 is SYGVNS. The germline V and J ends were trimmed by 3 bases and 7 bases, with 16 bases remaining between them. This CDR3 contains 15 residues. The CDR3 protein is CASSDVQAGVNEQFF. The DNA for the CDR3 is TGTGCCAGCAGTGATGTTCAGGCAGGGGTAAATGAGCAGTTCTTC.

This clonotype was recorded once. This sequence joins TRBV7-8 and TRBJ2-3; TRBD2 agrees at 9 bases. CDR1 is SGHVS and CDR2 is FQNEAQ in the germline V gene. The J segment lost 8 bases and the V segment lost 6 bases, leaving 12 bases of the junction unmatched. The CDR3 totals 15 residues. This chain's CDR3 is CASSALAGTGVTQYF. CDR3 DNA sequence: TGTGCCAGCAGTGCCCTAGCGGGAACGGGGGTTACGCAGTATTTT.

This clonotype has only a few counts. V is TRBV27 and J is TRBJ2-3; perhaps D is TRBD1 or TRBD2 (5 bases each). V lost 2 bases, J lost 1 base, and 7 bases lay in between. CDR1 and CDR2 from the germline V gene are MNHEY and SMNVEV (reference sequence). The length of the CDR3 is 14 residues. The CDR3 bases are TGTGCCAGCAGTTTACGGGACGGCACAGATACGCAGTATTTT. Translating gives CASSLRDGTDTQYF.

This clonotype was picked up a small number of times. The chain is built from TRBV7-2 and TRBJ2-7; the match to TRBD2 covers 8 bases. Germline loops: CDR1 SGHTA, CDR2 FQGNSA. The V segment lost 5 bases and the J segment 2 bases; nucleotides outside the gene matches: 2. The CDR3 contains 13 residues. The CDR3 loop is CASSRGGTYEQYF. CDR3 nucleotides: TGTGCCAGCAGCCGCGGGGGGACCTACGAGCAGTACTTC.

The V gene is TRBV20-1, the J gene TRBJ1-5, with no clear D. The CDR3 sequence is 13 residues long. Germline V CDR1 and CDR2: DFQATT, SNEGSKA (reference sequence). V was cut by 0 bases and J by 10 bases, with 13 bases left in between. CDR3 region: CSARDPIGSPQHF. CDR3 DNA: TGCAGTGCTAGAGACCCCATTGGTTCTCCCCAGCATTTT.

J is TRBJ1-1 and V is TRBV29-1; D perhaps matches TRBD1 (6 bases). The V gene's germline CDR1 is SQVTM and CDR2 ANQGSEA. This CDR3 region has 11 residues. V lost 7 bases and J lost 9, with 15 bases in between. In DNA form, the CDR3 reads TGCAGCGCACTCACAGGGAACAAAGCTTTCTTT. As protein: CSALTGNKAFF.

This clonotype was picked up many times. The J gene is TRBJ1-2, the V gene TRBV7-2; a possible D gene is TRBD1 (5 bases). CDR3 length equals 14 residues. Germline CDR1 reads SGHTA; CDR2 reads FQGNSA. Trimming removed 0 bases from V and 6 bases from J, with 11 bases in between. Here the CDR3 reads CASSLANLGDGYTF. The CDR3 DNA reads as TGTGCCAGCAGCTTAGCGAATTTAGGGGATGGCTACACCTTC.

This clonotype was recorded only once. This chain connects TRBV7-3 to TRBJ2-3; possible D gene TRBD1, 6 bases. CDR1 is SGHTA and CDR2 is FQGTGA in the germline V gene. V was shortened by 5 bases and J by 15 bases, with 21 bases between the two germline ends. The CDR3 totals 13 residues. The CDR3 nucleotides read TGTGCCAGCAGCCCCAGGTGGACAGCCAATCCATATTTT. This encodes CASSPRWTANPYF.

This clonotype was picked up many times. CDR3 residues: CASSEGIGGPVEQYF. In DNA, the CDR3 is TGTGCCAGCAGTGAAGGGATCGGGGGGCCGGTGGAGCAGTACTTC. The chain carries TRBV6-1 and TRBJ2-7; D possibly corresponds to TRBD2 (7 bases). Per germline, CDR1 MNHNS and CDR2 SASEGT. This CDR3 spans 15 amino acids. Trimming pared 1 base from V and 7 bases from J, leaving 17 bases between.

This clonotype has at least ten counts. This rearrangement joins TRBV10-3 to TRBJ1-1; the D is unclear. The CDR3 runs 14 residues. Germline loops: CDR1 ENHRY, CDR2 SYGVKD. V lost 2 bases, J lost 0 bases, and 7 bases lay in between. CDR3 nucleotides: TGTGCCATCAGTGAGGACGGATTGAACACTGAAGCTTTCTTT. Protein sequence: CAISEDGLNTEAFF.

In this sample, this clonotype turned up once. No conserved phenylalanine or tryptophan ends this CDR3, so it is likely a read error. The limits of the CDR3 on the DNA are not certain, so only TCRdb's listed CDR3 is given. The chain recombines TRBV7-8 with TRBJ1-5. Both ends counted, the CDR3 spans 13 residues. Germline V gene data show CDR1 as SGHVS and CDR2 as FQNEAQ. The CDR3 here is CASNIGWDDPQNS.

This clonotype was seen repeatedly, ten times or more. The CDR3 region has the DNA TGTGCCAGCAGTTTCCTAGCGGGGGGCACCTACGAGCAGTACTTC. Its translation: CASSFLAGGTYEQYF. V usage is TRBV27 and J usage is TRBJ2-7; 11 bases are shared with TRBD2. V shed 3 bases, J shed 2 bases, and the junction held 3 bases outside the gene matches. Germline V gene lookup returns CDR1 MNHEY and CDR2 SMNVEV (reference sequence). This CDR3 region has 15 residues.

J is TRBJ2-5 and V is TRBV7-3; 7 bases line up with TRBD1. The V gene end was trimmed by 6 bases and the J gene end by 4 bases; junction bases not matched to a gene: 11. Per the germline V gene, CDR1 is SGHTA and CDR2 is FQGTGA. This CDR3 contains 15 residues. The DNA of the CDR3 is TGTGCCAGCAGTCTAGAGACAGGGAGTCGAGAGACCCAGTACTTC. Amino acid sequence: CASSLETGSRETQYF.

For this clonotype: The junction departs from the called germline gene at one end, perhaps through a read error. V and J are TRBV2 and TRBJ1-1; TRBD1 aligns across 7 bases. The CDR3 sequence is 13 residues long. The germline V gene has CDR1 SNHLY and CDR2 FYNNEI. The CDR3 DNA reads as TGTGCCAGCAGTCGGACAGGATACACTGAAGCTGGCTTT. Its translation is CASSRTGYTEAGF.

The genes are TRBV20-1 and TRBJ2-7, with TRBD2 identical over 7 bases. CDR1 is DFQATT, CDR2 SNEGSKA, per germline (reference sequence). The CDR3 runs to 13 residues. V gave up 1 base and J gave up 6 bases; unmatched junction bases: 6. DNA for the CDR3: TGCAGTGCTAGAGGGAGCGCGGGAGCCGAGCAGTACTTC. Protein: CSARGSAGAEQYF.

In this sample, this clonotype turned up many times. The V call is TRBV7-2, the J call TRBJ2-7; 8 nucleotides line up with TRBD1. The CDR3 length is 12 residues. Germline trimming cut 5 bases from V and 12 bases from J; bases unmatched to any gene: 9. Germline V gene sequence: CDR1 SGHTA, CDR2 FQGNSA. The CDR3 spells CASSPRTGLWYF. CDR3 in DNA: TGTGCCAGCAGCCCAAGGACAGGGCTCTGGTACTTC.

This clonotype was picked up a small number of times. The chain is built from TRBV6-2 or TRBV6-3 and TRBJ1-5; 7 nucleotides agree with TRBD1. The CDR3 spans 15 residues. Germline assignment: CDR1 MNHEY and CDR2 SVGEGT. J lost 5 bases, V lost 6 bases, and 10 bases had no gene match. The CDR3 DNA reads as TGTGCCAGCAGCTCCCAGGGGGGTGGATATCAGCCCCAGCATTTT. Translated: CASSSQGGGYQPQHF.

The chain combines TRBV24-1 with TRBJ2-3; D is perhaps TRBD1 (6 bases). Per the germline V gene, CDR1 is KGHDR and CDR2 is SFDVKD. Trimming took off 8 bases at V and 3 bases at J, with 14 bases between the two ends. This CDR3 spans 14 amino acids. The CDR3 spells CATIRPRGTDTQYF. CDR3 nucleotides: TGTGCCACCATCAGGCCCAGGGGTACAGATACGCAGTATTTT.

This chain links TRBV6-2 or TRBV6-3 with TRBJ1-5; TRBD1 matches 7 bases. The germline CDR1 and CDR2 sequences are MNHEY and SVGEGT. This CDR3 contains 14 residues. The ends lost 2 bases at V and 10 bases at J; junction bases unmatched: 8. The CDR3 spells CASSYDRVNSPQHF. The DNA for the CDR3 is TGTGCCAGCAGTTACGACAGGGTCAATTCACCCCAGCATTTT.

With respect to this clonotype: Germline is not matched at one junction end, which may reflect a read error. The CDR3 protein is CASSYGACCVTF. The CDR3 region has the DNA TGTGCCAGCAGCTATGGTGCGTGCTGCGTCACCTTC. The genes are TRBV5-1 and TRBJ1-2; D gene ambiguous. CDR3 length: 12 residues. Germline loops: CDR1 SGHRS, CDR2 YFSETQ.

This CDR3 is CASSKVQGKHEQYF. CDR3 in DNA: TGTGCCAGCAGTAAAGTACAGGGCAAGCACGAGCAGTACTTC. This rearrangement joins TRBV12-5 to TRBJ2-7; possible D gene TRBD1, 6 bases. CDR3 length: 14 residues. Germline CDR1 and CDR2: LGHNT and FRNRAP.

The CDR3 bases are TGTGCCAGCAGCTTAGCGGCGGCAGTCTACGAGCAGTACTTC. As protein: CASSLAAAVYEQYF. This chain links TRBV7-8 with TRBJ2-7, with D hard to call. V was cut by 0 bases and J by 3 bases, with 9 bases left in between. Per germline, CDR1 SGHVS and CDR2 FQNEAQ. The CDR3 is 14 amino acids.

The rearrangement uses TRBV19 and TRBJ1-5; D gene ambiguous. Germline V gene data show CDR1 as LNHDA and CDR2 as SQIVND (reference sequence). This CDR3 has 17 amino acids. Trimming removed 1 base from V and 13 bases from J, with 26 bases in between. CDR3 sequence (DNA): TGTGCCAGTAGTATAGGCCAGGTCGTTACCGGGAATCAGGCTCAGCATTTT. This gives the protein CASSIGQVVTGNQAQHF.